This T cell receptor (beta chain) comes out of a study of CD8 T cells in ankylosing spondylitis (dated by TCRdb to 2016 to 2017). Turning to the overall study: T cell receptor beta repertoires were profiled in healthy donors and ankylosing spondylitis patients so that disease-linked TCR variants could be found. Peripheral blood was sampled, and synovial fluid was also collected from ankylosing spondylitis patients. In total, the full study cohort was made up of 108 healthy donors and about two dozen ankylosing spondylitis patients. Broader findings and caveats from the paper: Blood from ankylosing spondylitis patients appeared to be characterized by a TCR beta motif made up of several highly homologous amino acid variants. The disease-linked clones were reported to be significantly enriched in matched synovial fluid samples from ankylosing spondylitis patients. The disease-linked clones showed a CD8+ phenotype and occurred at relatively low frequencies in peripheral blood. Some TCR beta motif variants had previously been reported in synovial fluid and blood of reactive arthritis patients, which suggested common disease-initiation mechanisms.

This clonotype was seen many times. There is no known antigen for this receptor. Per-base qualities were not stored, and no clone one base away is much larger. Sequencer: Illumina HiSeq 2500. Quantitative 5'-RACE with molecular barcodes was used to prepare TCR beta libraries. Per the authors' processing: A new computational method, built on a probabilistic model of VDJ rearrangement, was used to identify disease-linked TCR variants. Using fastp trimming at Q25 and MiXCR clonotype assembly, TCRdb reanalyzed the public sequencing data and kept in-frame beta chains. Each CDR3 protein appears once, grouped with its most common genes and DNA. For this entry, the V and J calls and clone size follow TCRdb and not the study's own pipeline. In all, the sample holds around 280,000 distinct CDR3 sequences, and about 20% of those were seen once. In total, the top ten clones hold about 8% of the sample. The clonotype was recovered from a male donor with ankylosing spondylitis or in good health (not recorded which). The sample comprised blood, either unsorted or a sorted T cell fraction (not recorded which).

The CDR3 region has the sequence CASTIGAAGGASGANVLTF. The DNA sequence is as follows: TGCGCCAGCACCATTGGAGCGGCAGGGGGCGCCTCTGGGGCCAACGTCCTGACTTTC. This chain is built from TRBV5-1 and TRBJ2-6; 8 central nucleotides agree with TRBD1. V ends up 6 bases short and J 0 bases short, with an unmatched junction base count of 14. The CDR3 covers 19 residues, taking in both the cysteine and the phenylalanine. The CDR3 DNA has 57 bases and is translated from base 1. Based on the germline V gene, the CDR1 and CDR2 sequences are SGHRS and YFSETQ.